The 8 T cell receptor beta chains in this list originate from one sample, sequenced in a study of shared clonotypes between healthy human individuals. This table comes from immunoSEQ multiplex PCR, and its TCRdb copy is limited to in-frame clones, with some not included. Among fewer than 500,000 clones listed, approximately 79% were seen once. Input material: PBMCs. The receptors derive from a woman in her thirties or forties in good health. Some clones in this sample may be carry-over from other donors' samples.

The genes are TRBV18 and TRBJ1-3, with no clear D. Germline CDR1 and CDR2: KGHSH and LQKENI. CDR3 length equals 14 residues. The ends were cut back, 3 bases at V and 0 bases at J, with 6 bases in the middle. The CDR3 coding sequence is TGTGCCAGCTCACCCGAGTACTCTGGAAACACCATATATTTT. Amino acid sequence: CASSPEYSGNTIYF.

J is TRBJ2-3 and V is TRBV7-2; 11 positions match TRBD2. J lost 3 bases, V lost 5 bases, and 7 bases had no gene match. This CDR3 has 16 residues. Germline assignment: CDR1 SGHTA and CDR2 FQGNSA. The CDR3 here is CASSREGTSGTDTQYF. CDR3 coding DNA: TGTGCCAGCAGCCGAGAAGGGACTAGCGGTACAGATACGCAGTATTTT.

This chain connects TRBV28 to TRBJ2-7; D unclear. This CDR3 comprises 14 residues. Germline V gene data show CDR1 as MDHEN and CDR2 as SYDVKM. The ends were cut back, 2 bases at V and 3 bases at J, with 11 bases in the middle. The CDR3 coding sequence is TGTGCCAGCAGTTTACACTCCGATAACTACGAGCAGTACTTC. Protein: CASSLHSDNYEQYF.

The chain has TRBV27 and TRBJ1-6, with D possibly being TRBD1 (5 bases). The ends were cut back, 6 bases at V and 11 bases at J, with 17 bases in the middle. The CDR3 has 14 residues. The germline V gene encodes CDR1 MNHEY and CDR2 SMNVEV (reference sequence). The CDR3 spells CASSPTREYAPLHF. The CDR3 DNA sequence: TGTGCCAGCAGCCCGACCAGGGAATATGCACCCCTCCACTTT.

CDR3 amino acids: CAGGDSTYEQYF. The DNA of the CDR3 is TGTGCCGGAGGGGACTCTACCTACGAGCAGTACTTC. The chain carries TRBV28 and TRBJ2-7; maybe TRBD2 (6 bases). Germline lookup yields CDR1 MDHEN and CDR2 SYDVKM. Trimming removed 11 bases from V and 2 bases from J, with 13 bases in between. The CDR3 runs 12 residues.

The rearrangement joins TRBV7-8 to TRBJ2-1, with D unresolved. The CDR3 is made up of 15 amino acids. Germline V gives CDR1 SGHVS, CDR2 FQNEAQ. Trimming cost V 1 base and J 7 bases, with 14 bases left between them. The chain's CDR3 is CASSLGGVGRNEQFF. CDR3 DNA sequence: TGTGCCAGCAGCTTAGGAGGAGTAGGTCGTAATGAGCAGTTCTTC.

V and J are TRBV28 and TRBJ2-2, with 9 bases aligning to TRBD2. CDR3 length equals 16 residues. Germline assignment: CDR1 MDHEN and CDR2 SYDVKM. Trimming cost V 2 bases and J 6 bases; bases outside gene matches: 7. The CDR3: CASSLGIAGESGELFF. CDR3 in DNA: TGTGCCAGCAGTTTAGGAATAGCGGGAGAGTCCGGGGAGCTGTTTTTT.

This clone was seen only a few times. The chain carries TRBV27 and TRBJ1-1; 12 nucleotides match TRBD1. Germline V CDR1 and CDR2: MNHEY, SMNVEV (reference sequence). V gave up 6 bases and J gave up 6 bases; unmatched junction bases: 11. The CDR3 consists of 16 residues. The CDR3 loop reads CASRATGTGGASEAFF. The CDR3 bases are TGTGCCAGCAGGGCAACCGGGACAGGGGGCGCGTCTGAAGCTTTCTTT.